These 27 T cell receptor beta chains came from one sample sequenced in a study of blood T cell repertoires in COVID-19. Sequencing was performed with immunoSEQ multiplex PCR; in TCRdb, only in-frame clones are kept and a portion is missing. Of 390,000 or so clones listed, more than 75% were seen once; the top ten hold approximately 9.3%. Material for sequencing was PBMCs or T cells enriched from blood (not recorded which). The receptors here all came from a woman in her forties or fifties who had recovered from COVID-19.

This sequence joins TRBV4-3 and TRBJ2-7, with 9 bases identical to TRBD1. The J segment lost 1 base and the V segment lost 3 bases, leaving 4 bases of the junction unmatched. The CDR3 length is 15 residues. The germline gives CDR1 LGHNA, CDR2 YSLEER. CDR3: CASSQGQGLSYEQYF. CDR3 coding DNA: TGCGCCAGCAGCCAGGGACAGGGTCTTTCCTACGAGCAGTACTTC.

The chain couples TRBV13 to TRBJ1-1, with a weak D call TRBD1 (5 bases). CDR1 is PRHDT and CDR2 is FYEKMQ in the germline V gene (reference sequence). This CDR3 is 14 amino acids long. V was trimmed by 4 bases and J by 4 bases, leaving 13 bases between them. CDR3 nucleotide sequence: TGTGCCAGCAGCTCCCTGGGGGGTGGCACTGAAGCTTTCTTT. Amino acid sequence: CASSSLGGGTEAFF.

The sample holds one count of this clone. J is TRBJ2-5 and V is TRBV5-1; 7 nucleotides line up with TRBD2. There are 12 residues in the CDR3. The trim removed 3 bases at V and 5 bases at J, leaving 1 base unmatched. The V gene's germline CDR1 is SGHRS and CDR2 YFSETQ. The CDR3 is CASSWDYETQYF. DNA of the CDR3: TGCGCCAGCAGCTGGGACTATGAGACCCAGTACTTC. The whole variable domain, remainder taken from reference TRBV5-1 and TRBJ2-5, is KAGVTQTPRYLIKTRGQQVTLSCSPISGHRSVSWYQQTPGQGLQFLFEYFSETQRNKGNFPGRFSGRQFSNSRSEMNVSTLELGDSALYLCASSWDYETQYFGPGTRLLVL.

CDR3 region: CASREGQGASYEQYF. The CDR3 region has the DNA TGCGCCAGCAGAGAGGGACAGGGGGCTTCCTACGAGCAGTACTTC. The gene calls are TRBV5-1 and TRBJ2-7, with 12 bases aligning to TRBD1. CDR1 is SGHRS, CDR2 YFSETQ, per germline. The CDR3 sequence is 15 residues long. V lost 5 bases to trimming and J lost 1 base; unmatched junction nucleotides: 4.

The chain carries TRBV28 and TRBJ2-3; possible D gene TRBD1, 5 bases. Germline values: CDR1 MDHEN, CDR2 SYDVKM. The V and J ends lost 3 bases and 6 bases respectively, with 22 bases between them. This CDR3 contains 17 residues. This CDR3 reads CASSLGPGLVGADTQYF. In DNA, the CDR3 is TGTGCCAGCAGTTTGGGGCCGGGTTTAGTTGGGGCGGATACGCAGTATTTT.

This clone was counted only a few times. The CDR3 DNA reads TGTGCCAGCAGTTATTATTCTTCTAGCGGGGGGACCTACGAGCAGTACTTC. Protein product: CASSYYSSSGGTYEQYF. The chain couples TRBV6-2 or TRBV6-3 to TRBJ2-7; 11 bases align to TRBD2. Trimming took 3 bases from V and 2 from J; bases not matched to a gene: 9. The CDR3 is 17 residues long. Germline loops: CDR1 MNHEY, CDR2 SVGEGT.

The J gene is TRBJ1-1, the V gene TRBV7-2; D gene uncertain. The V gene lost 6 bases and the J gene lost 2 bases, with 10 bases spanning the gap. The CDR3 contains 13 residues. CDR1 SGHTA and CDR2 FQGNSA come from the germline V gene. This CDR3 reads CASRGRINTEAFF. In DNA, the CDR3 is TGTGCCAGCAGGGGCCGAATAAACACTGAAGCTTTCTTT.

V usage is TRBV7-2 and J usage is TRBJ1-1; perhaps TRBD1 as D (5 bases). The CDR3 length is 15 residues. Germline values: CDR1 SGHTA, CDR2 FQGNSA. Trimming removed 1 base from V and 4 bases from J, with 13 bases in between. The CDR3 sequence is CASSLGSLGGTEAFF. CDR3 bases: TGTGCCAGCAGCTTAGGAAGTCTGGGGGGCACTGAAGCTTTCTTT.

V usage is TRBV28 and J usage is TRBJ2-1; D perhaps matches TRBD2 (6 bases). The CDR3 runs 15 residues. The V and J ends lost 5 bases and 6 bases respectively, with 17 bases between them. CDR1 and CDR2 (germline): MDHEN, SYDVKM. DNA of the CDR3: TGTGCCAGCAGTCTCGCCGGGCGGGGTGGCAATGAGCAGTTCTTC. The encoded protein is CASSLAGRGGNEQFF. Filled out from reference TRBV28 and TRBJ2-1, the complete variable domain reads DVKVTQSSRYLVKRTGEKVFLECVQDMDHENMFWYRQDPGLGLRLIYFSYDVKMKEKGDIPEGYSVSREKKERFSLILESASTNQTSMYLCASSLAGRGGNEQFFGPGTRLTVL.

Written as DNA, the CDR3 is TGTGCCAGCAGTATGACAGGGAACTATGGCTACACCTTC. It translates to CASSMTGNYGYTF. This chain connects TRBV2 to TRBJ1-2, with 7 bases fitting TRBD1. The CDR3 totals 13 residues. Germline values: CDR1 SNHLY, CDR2 FYNNEI. The V segment lost 5 bases and the J segment 2 bases; nucleotides outside the gene matches: 2.

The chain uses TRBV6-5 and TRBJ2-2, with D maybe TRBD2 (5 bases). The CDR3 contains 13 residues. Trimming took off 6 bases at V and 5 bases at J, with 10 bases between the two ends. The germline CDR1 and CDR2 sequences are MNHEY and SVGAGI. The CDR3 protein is CASRSGGTGELFF. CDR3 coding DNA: TGTGCCAGCAGGTCCGGAGGAACCGGGGAGCTGTTTTTT.

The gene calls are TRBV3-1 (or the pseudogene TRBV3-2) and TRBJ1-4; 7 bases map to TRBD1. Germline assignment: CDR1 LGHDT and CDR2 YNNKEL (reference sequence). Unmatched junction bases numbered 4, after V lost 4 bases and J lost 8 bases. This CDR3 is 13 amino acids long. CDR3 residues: CASSLPGGEKLFF. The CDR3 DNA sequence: TGTGCCAGCAGCCTTCCAGGGGGAGAAAAACTGTTTTTT.

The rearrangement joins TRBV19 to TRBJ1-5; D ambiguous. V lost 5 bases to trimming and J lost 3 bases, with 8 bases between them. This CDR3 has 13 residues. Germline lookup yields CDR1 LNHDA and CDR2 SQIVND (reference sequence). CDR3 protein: CASSLSYNQPQHF. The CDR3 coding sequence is TGTGCCAGTAGTTTGAGTTACAATCAGCCCCAGCATTTT. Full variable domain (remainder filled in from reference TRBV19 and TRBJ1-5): DGGITQSPKYLFRKEGQNVTLSCEQNLNHDAMYWYRQDPGQGLRLIYYSQIVNDFQKGDIAEGYSVSREKKESFPLTVTSAQKNPTAFYLCASSLSYNQPQHFGDGTRLSIL.

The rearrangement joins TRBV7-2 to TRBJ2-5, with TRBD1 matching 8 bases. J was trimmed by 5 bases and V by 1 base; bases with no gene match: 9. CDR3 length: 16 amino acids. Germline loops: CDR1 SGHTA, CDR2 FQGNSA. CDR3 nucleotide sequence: TGTGCCAGCAGCTTAGGCGCAGGGGGCTCGAGGGAGACCCAGTACTTC. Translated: CASSLGAGGSRETQYF. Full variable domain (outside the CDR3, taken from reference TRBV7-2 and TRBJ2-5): GAGVSQSPSNKVTEKGKDVELRCDPISGHTALYWYRQSLGQGLEFLIYFQGNSAPDKSGLPSDRFSAERTGGSVSTLTIQRTQQEDSAVYLCASSLGAGGSRETQYFGPGTRLLVL.

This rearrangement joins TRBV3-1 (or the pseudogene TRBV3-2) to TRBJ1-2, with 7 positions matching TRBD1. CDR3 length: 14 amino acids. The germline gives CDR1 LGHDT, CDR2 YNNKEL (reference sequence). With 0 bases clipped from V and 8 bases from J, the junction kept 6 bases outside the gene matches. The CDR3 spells CASSQDRQGSGYTF. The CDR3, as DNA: TGTGCCAGCAGCCAAGATCGACAGGGTAGCGGCTACACCTTC.

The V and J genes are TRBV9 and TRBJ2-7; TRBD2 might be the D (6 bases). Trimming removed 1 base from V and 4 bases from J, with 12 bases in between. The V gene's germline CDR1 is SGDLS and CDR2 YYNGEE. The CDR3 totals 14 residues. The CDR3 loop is CASSVRGGGYEQYF. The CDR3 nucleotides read TGTGCCAGCAGCGTACGGGGAGGCGGATACGAGCAGTACTTC.

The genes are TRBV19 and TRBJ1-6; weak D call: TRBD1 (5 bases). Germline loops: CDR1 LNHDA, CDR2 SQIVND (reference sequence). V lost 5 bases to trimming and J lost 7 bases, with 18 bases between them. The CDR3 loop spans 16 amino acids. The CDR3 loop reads CASSLRAQGANSPLHF. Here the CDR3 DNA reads TGTGCCAGTAGTCTTAGGGCCCAGGGCGCAAATTCACCCCTCCACTTT.

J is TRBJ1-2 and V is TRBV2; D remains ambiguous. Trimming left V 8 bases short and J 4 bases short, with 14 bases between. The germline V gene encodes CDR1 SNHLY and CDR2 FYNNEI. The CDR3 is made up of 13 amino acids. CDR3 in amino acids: CASFPTVIYGYTF. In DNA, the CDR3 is TGTGCCAGCTTTCCAACGGTGATCTATGGCTACACCTTC.

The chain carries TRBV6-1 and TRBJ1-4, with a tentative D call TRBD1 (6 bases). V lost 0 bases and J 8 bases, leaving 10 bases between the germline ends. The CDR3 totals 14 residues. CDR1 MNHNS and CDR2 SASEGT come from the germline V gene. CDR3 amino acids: CASSEAEGVEKLFF. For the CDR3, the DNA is TGTGCCAGCAGTGAAGCAGAGGGGGTGGAAAAACTGTTTTTT.

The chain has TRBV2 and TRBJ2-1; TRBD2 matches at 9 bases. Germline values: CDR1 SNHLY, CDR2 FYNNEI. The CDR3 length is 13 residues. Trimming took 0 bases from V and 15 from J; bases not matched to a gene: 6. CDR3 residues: CASSEAPVAGAFF. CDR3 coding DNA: TGTGCCAGCAGTGAAGCGCCAGTAGCGGGGGCGTTCTTC.

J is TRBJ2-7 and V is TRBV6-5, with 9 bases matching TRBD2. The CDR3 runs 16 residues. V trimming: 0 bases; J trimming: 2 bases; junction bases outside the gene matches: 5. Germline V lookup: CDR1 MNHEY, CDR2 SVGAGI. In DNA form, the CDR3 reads TGTGCCAGCAGTTACTCGTTTCTAGCGGGAACCTACGAGCAGTACTTC. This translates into CASSYSFLAGTYEQYF.

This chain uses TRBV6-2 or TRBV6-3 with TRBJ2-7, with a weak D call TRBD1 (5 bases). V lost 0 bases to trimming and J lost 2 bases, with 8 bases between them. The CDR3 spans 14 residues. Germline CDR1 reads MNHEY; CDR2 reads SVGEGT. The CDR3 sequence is CASSYSQGPYEQYF. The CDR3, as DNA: TGTGCCAGCAGTTACTCCCAGGGCCCCTACGAGCAGTACTTC.

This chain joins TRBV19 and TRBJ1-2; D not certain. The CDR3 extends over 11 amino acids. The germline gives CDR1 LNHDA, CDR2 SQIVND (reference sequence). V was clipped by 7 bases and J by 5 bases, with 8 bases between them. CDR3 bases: TGTGCCAGTATGTGGGAGTATGGCTACACCTTC. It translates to CASMWEYGYTF. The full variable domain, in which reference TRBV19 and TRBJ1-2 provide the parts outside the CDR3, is DGGITQSPKYLFRKEGQNVTLSCEQNLNHDAMYWYRQDPGQGLRLIYYSQIVNDFQKGDIAEGYSVSREKKESFPLTVTSAQKNPTAFYLCASMWEYGYTFGSGTRLTVV.

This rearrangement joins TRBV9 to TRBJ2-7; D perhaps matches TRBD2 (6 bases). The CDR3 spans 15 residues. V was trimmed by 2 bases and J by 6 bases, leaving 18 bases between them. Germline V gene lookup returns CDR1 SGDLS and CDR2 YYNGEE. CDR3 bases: TGTGCCAGCAGCGTCGGGACTGTGCCCGGTAGCGAGCAGTACTTC. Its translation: CASSVGTVPGSEQYF.

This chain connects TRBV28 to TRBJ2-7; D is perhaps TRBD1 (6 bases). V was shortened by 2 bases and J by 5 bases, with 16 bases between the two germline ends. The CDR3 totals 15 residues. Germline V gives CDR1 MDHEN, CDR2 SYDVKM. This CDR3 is CASSLTLQGVHEQYF. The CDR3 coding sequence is TGTGCCAGCAGTTTAACCCTACAGGGAGTTCACGAGCAGTACTTC.

CDR3 nucleotides: TGTGCCAGCAGCTTAGTTTGGACAGGGGTCCCTATCGGCTACACCTTC. It is translated as CASSLVWTGVPIGYTF. The chain joins TRBV7-2 to TRBJ1-2; the match to TRBD1 covers 9 bases. V dropped 1 base and J dropped 8; count of bases not matched to a gene: 11. CDR3 length: 16 residues. CDR1 SGHTA and CDR2 FQGNSA come from the germline V gene.

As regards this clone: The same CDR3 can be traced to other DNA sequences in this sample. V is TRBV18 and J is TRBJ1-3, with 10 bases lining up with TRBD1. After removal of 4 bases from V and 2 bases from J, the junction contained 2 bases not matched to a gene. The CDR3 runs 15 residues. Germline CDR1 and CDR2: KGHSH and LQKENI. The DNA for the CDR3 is TGTGCCAGCTCACAAGACAGGGGGCCTGGAAACACCATATATTTT. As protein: CASSQDRGPGNTIYF.